This note documents a single T cell receptor beta chain sequence. This specimen comes from a study of cytotoxic CD8 clonotypes in ibrutinib-treated CLL. The repertoire was sequenced with immunoSEQ multiplex PCR; TCRdb's copy has only in-frame clones and lacks some. The table has approximately 100,000 clones, about 50% seen once. There are 14 residues in the CDR3. The germline V gene encodes CDR1 MNHEY and CDR2 SMNVEV (reference sequence). Trimming shortened V by 5 bases and J by 0 bases, and 9 bases separated the two germline ends. The chain joins TRBV27 to TRBJ2-3; D is uncertain. The sample in question was PBMCs, obtained after 24 months of ibrutinib treatment. The TCR originated in a human donor with chronic lymphocytic leukemia. As DNA, the CDR3 is TGTGCCAGCAGTCCTTATCGAAGCACAGATACGCAGTATTTT. Translated, it gives CASSPYRSTDTQYF.